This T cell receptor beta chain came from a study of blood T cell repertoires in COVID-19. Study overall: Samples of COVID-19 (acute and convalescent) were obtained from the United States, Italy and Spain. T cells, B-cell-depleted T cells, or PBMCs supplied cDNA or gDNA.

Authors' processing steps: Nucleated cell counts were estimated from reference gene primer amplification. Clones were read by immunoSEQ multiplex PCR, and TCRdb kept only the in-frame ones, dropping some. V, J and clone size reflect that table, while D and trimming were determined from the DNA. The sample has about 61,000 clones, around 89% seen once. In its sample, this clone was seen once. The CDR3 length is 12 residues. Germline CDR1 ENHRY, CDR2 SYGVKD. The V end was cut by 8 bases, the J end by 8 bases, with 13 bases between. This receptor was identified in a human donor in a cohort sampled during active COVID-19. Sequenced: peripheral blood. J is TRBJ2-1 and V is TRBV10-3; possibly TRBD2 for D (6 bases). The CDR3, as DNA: TGTGCCATCGGGACTCCTTACGATGAGCAGTTCTTC. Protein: CAIGTPYDEQFF.